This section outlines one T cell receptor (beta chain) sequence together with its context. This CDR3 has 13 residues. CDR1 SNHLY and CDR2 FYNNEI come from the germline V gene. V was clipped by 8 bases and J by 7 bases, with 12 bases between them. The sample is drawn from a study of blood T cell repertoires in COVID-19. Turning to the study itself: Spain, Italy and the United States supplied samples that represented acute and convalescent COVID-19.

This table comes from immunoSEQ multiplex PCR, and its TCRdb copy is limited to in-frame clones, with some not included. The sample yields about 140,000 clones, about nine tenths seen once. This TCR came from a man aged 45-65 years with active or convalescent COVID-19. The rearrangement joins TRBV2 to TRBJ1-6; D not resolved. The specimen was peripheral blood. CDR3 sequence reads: CASCLRANSPLHF. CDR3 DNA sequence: TGTGCCAGCTGCCTGAGGGCCAATTCACCCCTCCACTTT.